The 17 T cell receptor beta chains presented below share a single source sample, sequenced in a study of spatial heterogeneity in lung cancer (dated by TCRdb to between 2017 and 2020). Libraries came from 5' RACE. The sample was run on a NextSeq 500. TCRdb trimmed the raw reads at Q25, called clones with MiXCR and kept productive beta chains. CDR3 protein duplicates are merged, each entry listing the most common genes and DNA. A total of some 35,000 distinct CDR3 sequences appear in this sample, roughly 7.8% of them only once. The ten most abundant clones make up around a tenth of the sample. The time point label here, explained by the study, means: blood at routine non-recurrence follow-up after resection. The specimen was PBMCs, collected at follow-up. These TCRs come from a male donor with early-stage non-small cell lung cancer.

This clonotype was seen repeatedly, ten times or more. This rearrangement joins TRBV20-1 to TRBJ2-3; D is perhaps TRBD2 (6 bases). The CDR3 is 10 amino acids. Germline V gene data show CDR1 as DFQATT and CDR2 as SNEGSKA (reference sequence). Trimming took 7 bases from V and 8 from J, leaving 10 bases between them. The CDR3 region has the DNA TGCAGTGTTGAGGAGGGTACGCAGTATTTT. It translates to CSVEEGTQYF.

This clonotype was recorded many times. The CDR3, as DNA: TGTGCCAGCAGCACCTTTTCAGGGGCGTCGTGGTCCTACGAGCAGTACTTC. Translating it yields CASSTFSGASWSYEQYF. The chain uses TRBV21-1 and TRBJ2-7; TRBD1, as called in the table, went unchecked against the DNA. TRBV21-1 is a documented pseudogene. This CDR3 contains 17 residues.

As to this clonotype: Being one base from a much bigger clone, this may be a read error. The chain employs TRBV18 and TRBJ1-5; the match to TRBD1 covers 7 bases. Germline CDR1 and CDR2: KGHSH and LQKENI. The J segment lost 7 bases and the V segment lost 3 bases, leaving 9 bases of the junction unmatched. The CDR3 covers 15 residues. CDR3 amino acids: CASSPEGGAWQPQHF. The CDR3 coding sequence is TGTGCCAGCTCACCGGAAGGGGGCGCGTGGCAGCCCCAGCATTTT. The whole variable domain, remainder taken from reference TRBV18 and TRBJ1-5, is NAGVMQNPRHLVRRRGQEARLRCSPMKGHSHVYWYRQLPEEGLKFMVYLQKENIIDESGMPKERFSAEFPKEGPSILRIQQVVRGDSAAYFCASSPEGGAWQPQHFGDGTRLSIL.

This clonotype was detected ten times or more. This chain connects TRBV7-2 to TRBJ2-5; D perhaps matches TRBD1 (6 bases). Germline CDR1 reads SGHTA; CDR2 reads FQGNSA. The ends were cut back, 7 bases at V and 7 bases at J, with 13 bases in the middle. This CDR3 spans 12 amino acids. In DNA form, the CDR3 reads TGTGCCAGCACTGGACAGCCGGGGACCCAGTACTTC. This translates into CASTGQPGTQYF.

This clonotype appeared many times. J is TRBJ1-2 and V is TRBV5-6; D possibly corresponds to TRBD1 (6 bases). The germline gives CDR1 SGHDT, CDR2 YYEEEE. This CDR3 contains 12 residues. V lost 7 bases to trimming and J lost 4 bases, with 11 bases between them. The CDR3 protein is CASHRDPYGYTF. For the CDR3, the DNA is TGTGCCAGCCACAGGGACCCCTATGGCTACACCTTC.

This clonotype was detected only a few times. The CDR3 DNA is TGTGCCTGGAGTTGGGGGAGGGATGGAAACACCATATATTTT. This sequence encodes CAWSWGRDGNTIYF. The chain links TRBV30 to TRBJ1-3; a weak D match, TRBD1 (5 bases). The CDR3 is made up of 14 amino acids. CDR1 is GTSNPN and CDR2 is SVGIG in the germline V gene (reference sequence). V shed 2 bases and J shed 3 bases, with 11 bases lying between them. Full variable domain (missing parts from reference TRBV30 and TRBJ1-3): SQTIHQWPATLVQPVGSPLSLECTVEGTSNPNLYWYRQAAGRGLQLLFYSVGIGQISSEVPQNLSASRPQDRQFILSSKKLLLSDSGFYLCAWSWGRDGNTIYFGEGSWLTVV.

This clonotype occurred a few times. The genes are TRBV6-5 and TRBJ2-3; 8 bases agree with TRBD2. V lost 1 base to trimming and J lost 4 bases; unmatched junction nucleotides: 4. The length of the CDR3 is 15 residues. Germline lookup yields CDR1 MNHEY and CDR2 SVGAGI. The CDR3: CASSYFGGGPDTQYF. CDR3 DNA: TGTGCCAGCAGTTACTTCGGCGGGGGGCCAGATACGCAGTATTTT.

This clonotype was counted ten times or more. This chain links TRBV28 with TRBJ2-7; tentatively, D is TRBD2 (6 bases). The CDR3 is made up of 16 amino acids. Trimming shortened V by 5 bases and J by 4 bases, and 21 bases separated the two germline ends. Germline V gene data show CDR1 as MDHEN and CDR2 as SYDVKM. The CDR3 region is CASSGGIVTLQYEQYF. CDR3 bases: TGTGCCAGCAGTGGGGGGATTGTGACCTTACAATACGAGCAGTACTTC.

The rearrangement links TRBV3-1 to TRBJ2-2, with TRBD1 matching 9 bases. This CDR3 region has 15 residues. Losses at the gene ends were 4 bases for V and 6 bases for J; bases not matched to a gene: 6. Germline V lookup: CDR1 LGHDT, CDR2 YNNKEL (reference sequence). CDR3 DNA: TGTGCCAGCAGCCCCGGGACAGGGCATGCCGGGGAGCTGTTTTTT. Protein sequence: CASSPGTGHAGELFF. The full variable domain, completed using reference TRBV3-1 and TRBJ2-2, is DTAVSQTPKYLVTQMGNDKSIKCEQNLGHDTMYWYKQDSKKFLKIMFSYNNKELIINETVPNRFSPKSPDKAHLNLHINSLELGDSAVYFCASSPGTGHAGELFFGEGSRLTVL.

This clonotype was detected many times. The genes are TRBV11-2 and TRBJ2-1, with D tentatively TRBD2 (6 bases). The germline gives CDR1 SGHAT, CDR2 FQNNGV. The CDR3 has 16 residues. V was cut by 1 base and J by 1 base, with 11 bases left in between. The CDR3 loop reads CASSLGGDNSYNEQFF. The DNA of the CDR3 is TGTGCCAGCAGCTTAGGCGGGGATAATTCCTACAATGAGCAGTTCTTC.

The sample holds many counts of this clonotype. The V and J genes are TRBV5-1 and TRBJ1-4; 7 bases agree with TRBD1. The germline V gene has CDR1 SGHRS and CDR2 YFSETQ. The CDR3 loop spans 14 amino acids. With 4 bases clipped from V and 7 bases from J, the junction kept 7 bases outside the gene matches. The CDR3 nucleotides read TGCGCCAGCAGCCTAAGGGGGCGAGGTGAAAAACTGTTTTTT. It codes for CASSLRGRGEKLFF.

In its sample, this clonotype was seen many times. The chain couples TRBV18 to TRBJ1-4; D gene ambiguous. V lost 3 bases and J 7 bases, leaving 12 bases between the germline ends. The CDR3 runs to 14 residues. Germline CDR1 and CDR2: KGHSH and LQKENI. CDR3 sequence reads: CASSPNVGSEKLFF. CDR3 bases: TGTGCCAGCTCACCTAATGTGGGGAGTGAAAAACTGTTTTTT.

Ten or more counts support this clonotype. V gene TRBV6-1 combines with J gene TRBJ2-1; D is unclear. Germline V lookup: CDR1 MNHNS, CDR2 SASEGT. The CDR3 is 12 residues long. Trimming cost V 3 bases and J 6 bases, with 6 bases left between them. CDR3: CASSDPGNEQFF. DNA of the CDR3: TGTGCCAGCAGTGATCCCGGCAATGAGCAGTTCTTC.

The chain is built from TRBV28 and TRBJ2-7, with D maybe TRBD1 (5 bases). The CDR3 extends over 12 amino acids. Per germline, CDR1 MDHEN and CDR2 SYDVKM. Trimming removed 10 bases from V and 1 base from J, with 11 bases in between. The CDR3 DNA sequence: TGTGCCACCCTGCAGGGTTCCTACGAGCAGTACTTC. The encoded protein is CATLQGSYEQYF.

The rearrangement joins TRBV12-3 or TRBV12-4 to TRBJ2-5; 9 positions agree with TRBD2. V shed 4 bases and J 5 bases; nucleotides not matched to a gene: 5. This CDR3 region has 14 residues. The CDR3 sequence is CASSSASGVETQYF. CDR3 sequence (DNA): TGTGCCAGCAGTTCCGCTAGCGGGGTGGAGACCCAGTACTTC.

This clonotype was observed many times. The chain uses TRBV5-1 and TRBJ2-7; 7 nucleotides align to TRBD1. CDR1 is SGHRS, CDR2 YFSETQ, per germline. Trimming at V came to 2 bases and at J to 5 bases, leaving 13 bases not matched to a gene. The CDR3 length is 16 residues. The CDR3 coding sequence is TGCGCCAGCAGCTTTCTCCTGACAGGGCTTAGCCACGAGCAGTACTTC. Translating gives CASSFLLTGLSHEQYF.

This clonotype was detected ten times or more. This chain joins TRBV4-1 and TRBJ2-5, with D possibly TRBD2 on 6 matching bases. V lost 4 bases and J 2 bases, leaving 11 bases between the germline ends. This CDR3 has 14 amino acids. Germline lookup yields CDR1 MGHRA and CDR2 YSYEKL. The CDR3 loop reads CASSRSGGQETQYF. CDR3 sequence (DNA): TGCGCCAGCAGCCGTAGCGGAGGACAAGAGACCCAGTACTTC.